The T cell receptor (beta chain) under discussion was sequenced for a study of T cell responses to AZD1222 COVID-19 vaccine. Study-wide background: Pooled together were second doses at about 4 or about 12 weeks. Notes on the study in general: Clonal diversity was possibly underestimated, and the donors were mostly white British, with more females.

Sequencing used immunoSEQ multiplex PCR; TCRdb keeps in-frame clones, though not all of them. Of about 53,000 clones listed, roughly 83% are singletons. On this clone: Its matching antigen is unknown.

The CDR3 extends over 16 amino acids. V was trimmed by 2 bases and J by 0 bases, leaving 12 bases between them. Germline-derived CDR1 and CDR2 are SGHRS and YFSETQ. The chain is built from TRBV5-1 and TRBJ2-1; D remains ambiguous. Sequenced here: peripheral blood, sampled on day 0 of AZD1222 vaccination. The clonotype was recovered from an adult in good health. The CDR3 DNA is TGCGCCAGCAGCTTCGACCTTATCAGCTCCTACAATGAGCAGTTCTTC. Its translation: CASSFDLISSYNEQFF.